This T cell receptor (beta chain) was retrieved from a study of T cell responses to AZD1222 COVID-19 vaccine. The germline V gene has CDR1 SGHRS and CDR2 YFSETQ. The CDR3 length is 13 residues. Trimming left V 4 bases short and J 4 bases short, with 11 bases between. The protocol was immunoSEQ multiplex PCR, while the TCRdb copy is restricted to in-frame clones and leaves out a portion. Counted here are more than 150,000 clones, about nine tenths occurring once; the ten biggest clones make up approximately 3.4%. The specimen was peripheral blood, collected 28 days after the second AZD1222 dose. The rearrangement links TRBV5-1 to TRBJ2-5; D possibly corresponds to TRBD2 (6 bases). This clonotype was sampled from an adult who received the AZD1222 COVID-19 vaccine. The CDR3 region has the DNA TGCGCCAGCAGCCCGGCGGGGTTAGAGACCCAGTACTTC. Protein sequence: CASSPAGLETQYF.